These T cell receptor beta chains were read from a single sample in a study of shared clonotypes between healthy human individuals. Only in-frame clones appear in the TCRdb table, and some are missing; sequencing was by immunoSEQ multiplex PCR. The data show about 2.3 million clones, 85% to 95% seen once. Sample: naive CD4+ T cells from PBMCs. The receptor set was obtained from a man younger than 35 in good health. Some clones in this sample may be carry-over from other donors' samples. Both conserved end residues are trimmed from each CDR3.

V	CDR3
TRBV7-9	ASSLTENTEAF
TRBV28	ASSPGTPAADTQY
TRBV7-9	ASSFGGAADTQY
TRBV6-1	ASSDRDGMNTEAF
TRBV7-6	ASSLLTASSYNEQF
TRBV12-5	ASGLFSGLAGNTDTQY
TRBV28	ASSLVSRDEQY
TRBV18	ASSPGQGGTYNEQF
TRBV11-3	ASSLGGGRVYNEQF
TRBV4-1	ASSQGQGLRNEKLF
TRBV4-2	ASSQHTKETQY
TRBV9	ASSVGPTPSYEQY
TRBV18	ASSPPGVNSGYT
TRBV7-8	ASSPRDRGSYEQY
TRBV29-1	SGIQGSEKLF
TRBV28	ATRYLGGYT
TRBV6-1	ASSEGRSPTIY
TRBV5-6	ASSRDRAYGYT
TRBV6-4	ASRGQEGSDTEAF
TRBV5-5	ASSSLGYNEQF
TRBV7-3	ASSALGTDEAF
TRBV28	ASSSPRAGAYNEQF
TRBV5-1	ASSLEGAGGEGEQF
TRBV5-6	ASSIGRPNTEAF
TRBV5-1	ASSSTPFPGTTEANYGYT
TRBV5-1	ASSPQSGQYGYT
TRBV5-1	ASSLVTGGSEAF
TRBV4-3	ASSQGIGNTIY
TRBV6-5	ASSWSVNTEAF
TRBV2	ASSEPTGHQPQH
TRBV28	ASSSPGQRDTEAF
TRBV27	ASSFGRANVLT
TRBV5-1	ASSKDLVSTDTQY
TRBV19	ASLRGANYGYT
TRBV2	ASSDQGLGYEQY
TRBV28	ASSLGLPGTDTQY
TRBV28	ASSLWGTGRQPQH
TRBV11-2	ASSPGQGSYGYT
TRBV6-6	ASRVAANTGELF
TRBV4-2	ASSPLRGTSYNEQF